This entry is about one T cell receptor beta chain. The antigen is not known. Trimming removed 5 bases from V and 4 bases from J, with 17 bases in between. The CDR3 sequence is 15 residues long. Germline V gene sequence: CDR1 DFQATT, CDR2 SNEGSKA (reference sequence). This entry belongs to a study of CD8 T cells in ankylosing spondylitis. Points from the study as a whole: Prior work had noted some motif variants in reactive arthritis blood and synovial fluid. Matched synovial fluid from ankylosing spondylitis patients was reported to be enriched for disease-linked clones. There was a TCR beta motif, made of fewer than 10 highly homologous variants, that appeared characteristic of ankylosing spondylitis blood.

With molecular barcodes, quantitative 5'-RACE was used to make the TCR beta libraries. One entry per CDR3 protein, called by TCRdb with MiXCR from the 5' RACE reads. The table includes hundreds of thousands of distinct CDR3 sequences, 12% detected once. The clonotype originates from a male donor with ankylosing spondylitis. Sequenced material: blood, either unsorted or a sorted T cell fraction (not recorded which). The rearrangement uses TRBV20-1 and TRBJ2-2, with D perhaps matching TRBD1 (6 bases). This CDR3 is CSAPPTGIGTGELFF. The DNA for the CDR3 is TGCAGTGCTCCCCCGACAGGAATAGGCACCGGGGAGCTGTTTTTT.